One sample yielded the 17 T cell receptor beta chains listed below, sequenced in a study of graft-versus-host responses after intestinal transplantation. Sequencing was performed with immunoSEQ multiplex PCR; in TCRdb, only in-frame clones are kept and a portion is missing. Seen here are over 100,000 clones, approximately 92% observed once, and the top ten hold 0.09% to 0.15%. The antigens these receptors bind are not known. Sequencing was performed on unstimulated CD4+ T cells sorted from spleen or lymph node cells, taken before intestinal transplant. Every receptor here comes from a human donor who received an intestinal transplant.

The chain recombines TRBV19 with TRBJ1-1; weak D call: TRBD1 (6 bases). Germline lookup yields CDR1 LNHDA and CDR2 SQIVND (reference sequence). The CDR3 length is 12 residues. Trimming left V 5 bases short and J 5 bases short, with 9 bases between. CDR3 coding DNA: TGTGCCAGTAGTGGGGGACAAACTGAAGCTTTCTTT. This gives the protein CASSGGQTEAFF.

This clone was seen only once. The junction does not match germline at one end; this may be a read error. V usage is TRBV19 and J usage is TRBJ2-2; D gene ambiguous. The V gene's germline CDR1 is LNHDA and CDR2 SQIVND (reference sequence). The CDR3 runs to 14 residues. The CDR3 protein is CASSVDRATGELFF. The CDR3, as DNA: TGTGCCAGTAGTGTAGACCGAGCCACCGGGGAGCTGTTTTTT.

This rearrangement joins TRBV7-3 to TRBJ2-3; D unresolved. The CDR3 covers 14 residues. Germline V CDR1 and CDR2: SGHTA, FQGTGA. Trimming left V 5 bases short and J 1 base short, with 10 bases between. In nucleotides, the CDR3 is TGTGCCAGCAGCCCCAGAGGACGCACAGATACGCAGTATTTT. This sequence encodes CASSPRGRTDTQYF.

CDR3 bases: TGTGCCATCAGTGAGTCGTGGGCGGGAGGGCCGGACGGGGAGCTGTTTTTT. Encoded protein: CAISESWAGGPDGELFF. V is TRBV10-3 and J is TRBJ2-2; TRBD2 agrees at 9 bases. Germline V CDR1 and CDR2: ENHRY, SYGVKD. The ends lost 0 bases at V and 7 bases at J; junction bases unmatched: 9. CDR3 length equals 17 residues.

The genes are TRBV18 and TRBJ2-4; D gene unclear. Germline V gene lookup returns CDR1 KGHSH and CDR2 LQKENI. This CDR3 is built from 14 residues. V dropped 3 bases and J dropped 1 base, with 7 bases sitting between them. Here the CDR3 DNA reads TGTGCCAGCTCACCGACGGGCGCCAAAAACATTCAGTACTTC. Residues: CASSPTGAKNIQYF.

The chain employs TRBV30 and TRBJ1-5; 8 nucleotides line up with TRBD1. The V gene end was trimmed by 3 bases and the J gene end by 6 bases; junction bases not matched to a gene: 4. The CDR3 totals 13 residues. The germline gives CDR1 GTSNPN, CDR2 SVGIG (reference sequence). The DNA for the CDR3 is TGTGCCTGGAGGGACAGGGCAAGTCAGCCCCAGCATTTT. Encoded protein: CAWRDRASQPQHF.

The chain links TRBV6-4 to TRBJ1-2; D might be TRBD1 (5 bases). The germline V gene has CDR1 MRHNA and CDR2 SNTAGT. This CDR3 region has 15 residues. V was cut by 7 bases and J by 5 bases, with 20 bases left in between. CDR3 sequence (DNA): TGTGCCAGCAAGATTTGGGGCCGAGGGTGTTATGGCTACACCTTC. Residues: CASKIWGRGCYGYTF.

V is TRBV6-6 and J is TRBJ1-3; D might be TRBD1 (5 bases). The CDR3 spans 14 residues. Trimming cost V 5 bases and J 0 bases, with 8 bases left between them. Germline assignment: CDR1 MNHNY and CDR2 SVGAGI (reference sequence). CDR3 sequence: CASSRQGSGNTIYF. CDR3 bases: TGTGCCAGCAGTCGGCAGGGCTCTGGAAACACCATATATTTT.

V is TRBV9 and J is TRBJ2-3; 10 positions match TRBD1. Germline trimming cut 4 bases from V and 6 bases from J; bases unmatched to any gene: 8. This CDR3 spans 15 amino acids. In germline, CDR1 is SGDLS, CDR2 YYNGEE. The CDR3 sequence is CASSLEGQGMDTQYF. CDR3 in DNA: TGTGCCAGCAGCCTAGAGGGACAGGGGATGGATACGCAGTATTTT. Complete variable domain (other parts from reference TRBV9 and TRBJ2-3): DSGVTQTPKHLITATGQRVTLRCSPRSGDLSVYWYQQSLDQGLQFLIQYYNGEERAKGNILERFSAQQFPDLHSELNLSSLELGDSALYFCASSLEGQGMDTQYFGPGTRLTVL.

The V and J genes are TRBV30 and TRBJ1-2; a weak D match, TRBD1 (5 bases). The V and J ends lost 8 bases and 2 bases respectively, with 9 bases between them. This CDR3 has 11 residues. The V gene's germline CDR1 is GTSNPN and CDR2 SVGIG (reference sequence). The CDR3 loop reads CAHGGNYGYTF. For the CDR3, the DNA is TGTGCCCACGGGGGGAACTATGGCTACACCTTC.

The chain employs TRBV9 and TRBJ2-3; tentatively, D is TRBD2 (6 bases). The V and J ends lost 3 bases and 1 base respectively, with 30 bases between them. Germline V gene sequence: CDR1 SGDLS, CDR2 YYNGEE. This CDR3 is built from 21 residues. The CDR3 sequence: CASSEPPTTSPRGGRTDTQYF. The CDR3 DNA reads TGTGCCAGCAGCGAGCCCCCCACTACTAGCCCTAGGGGCGGCCGCACAGATACGCAGTATTTT.

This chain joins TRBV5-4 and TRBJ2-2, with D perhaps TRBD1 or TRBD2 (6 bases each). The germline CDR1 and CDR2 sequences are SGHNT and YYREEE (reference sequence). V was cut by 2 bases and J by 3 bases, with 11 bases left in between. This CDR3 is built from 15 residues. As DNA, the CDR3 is TGTGCCAGCAGCTTTGGAGGGGGTCACACCGGGGAGCTGTTTTTT. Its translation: CASSFGGGHTGELFF.

The CDR3 region is CASSLGTDYGYTF. The CDR3 nucleotides are TGTGCCAGCAGCTTAGGGACGGACTATGGCTACACCTTC. The chain has TRBV13 and TRBJ1-2, with no clear D. The V gene's germline CDR1 is PRHDT and CDR2 FYEKMQ (reference sequence). Trimming shortened V by 0 bases and J by 3 bases, and 5 bases separated the two germline ends. There are 13 residues in the CDR3.

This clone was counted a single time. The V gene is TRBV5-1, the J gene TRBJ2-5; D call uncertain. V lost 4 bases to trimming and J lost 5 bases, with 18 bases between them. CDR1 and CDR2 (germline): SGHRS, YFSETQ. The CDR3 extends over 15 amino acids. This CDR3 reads CASSRALRNGETQYF. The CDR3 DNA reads TGCGCCAGCAGCCGGGCCCTTCGAAACGGGGAGACCCAGTACTTC.

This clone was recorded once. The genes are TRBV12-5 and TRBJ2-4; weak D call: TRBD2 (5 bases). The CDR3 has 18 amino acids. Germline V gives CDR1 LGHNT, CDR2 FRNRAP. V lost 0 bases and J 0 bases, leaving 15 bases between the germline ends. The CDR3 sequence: CASGLVGHGGGAKNIQYF. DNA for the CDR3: TGTGCTAGTGGTTTGGTAGGGCACGGCGGAGGAGCCAAAAACATTCAGTACTTC.

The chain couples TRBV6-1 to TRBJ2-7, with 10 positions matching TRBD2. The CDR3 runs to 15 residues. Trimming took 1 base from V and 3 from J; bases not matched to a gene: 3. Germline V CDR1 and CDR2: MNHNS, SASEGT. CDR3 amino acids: CASSEVASGSYEQYF. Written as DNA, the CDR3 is TGTGCCAGCAGTGAAGTAGCTAGCGGGAGCTACGAGCAGTACTTC.

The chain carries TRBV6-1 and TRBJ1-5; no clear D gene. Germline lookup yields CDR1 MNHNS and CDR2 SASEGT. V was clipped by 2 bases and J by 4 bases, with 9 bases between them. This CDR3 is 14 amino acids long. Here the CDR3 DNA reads TGTGCCAGCAGTGAACAGGTCTCAAATCAGCCCCAGCATTTT. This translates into CASSEQVSNQPQHF.